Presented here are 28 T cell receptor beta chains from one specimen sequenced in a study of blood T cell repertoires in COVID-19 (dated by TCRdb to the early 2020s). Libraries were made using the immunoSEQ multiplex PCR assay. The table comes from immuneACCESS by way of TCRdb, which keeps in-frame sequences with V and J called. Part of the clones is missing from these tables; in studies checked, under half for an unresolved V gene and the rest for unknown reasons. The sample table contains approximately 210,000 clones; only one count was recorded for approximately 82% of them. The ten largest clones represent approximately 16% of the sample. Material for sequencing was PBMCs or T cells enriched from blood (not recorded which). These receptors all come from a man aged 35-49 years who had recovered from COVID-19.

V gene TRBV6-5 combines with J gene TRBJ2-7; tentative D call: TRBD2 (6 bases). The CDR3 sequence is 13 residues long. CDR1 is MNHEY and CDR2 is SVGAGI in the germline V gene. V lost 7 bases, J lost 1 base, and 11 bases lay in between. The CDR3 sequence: CASNPAGSYEQYF. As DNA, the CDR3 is TGTGCCAGCAACCCAGCGGGTTCCTACGAGCAGTACTTC.

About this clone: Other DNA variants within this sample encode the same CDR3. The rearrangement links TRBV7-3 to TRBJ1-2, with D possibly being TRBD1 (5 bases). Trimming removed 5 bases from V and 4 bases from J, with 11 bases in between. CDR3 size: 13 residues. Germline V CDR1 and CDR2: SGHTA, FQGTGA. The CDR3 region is CASSPGGSYGYTF. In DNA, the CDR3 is TGTGCCAGCAGCCCGGGGGGGTCCTATGGCTACACCTTC.

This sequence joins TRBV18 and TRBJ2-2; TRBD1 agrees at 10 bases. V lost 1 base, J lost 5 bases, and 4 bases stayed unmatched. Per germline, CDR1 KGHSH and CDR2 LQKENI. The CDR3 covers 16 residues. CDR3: CASSPRQGAETGELFF. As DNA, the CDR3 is TGTGCCAGCTCACCACGACAGGGGGCTGAAACCGGGGAGCTGTTTTTT.

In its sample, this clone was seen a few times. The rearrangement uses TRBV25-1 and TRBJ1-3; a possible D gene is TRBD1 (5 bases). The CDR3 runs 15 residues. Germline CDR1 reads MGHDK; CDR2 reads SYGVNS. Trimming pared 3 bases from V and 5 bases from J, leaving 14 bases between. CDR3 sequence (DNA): TGTGCCAGCAGTGAGGGAGGGACCTCAAGAAACACCATATATTTT. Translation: CASSEGGTSRNTIYF.

CDR3: CASSIQPTMEAFF. The CDR3, as DNA: TGTGCCAGCAGTATACAGCCAACCATGGAAGCTTTCTTT. This chain links TRBV28 with TRBJ1-1; no firm D call. Per the germline V gene, CDR1 is MDHEN and CDR2 is SYDVKM. The CDR3 runs to 13 residues. With 5 bases removed from V and 8 bases from J, the gap between germline ends came to 15 bases. The variable domain in full, with the rest retrieved from reference TRBV28 and TRBJ1-1, is DVKVTQSSRYLVKRTGEKVFLECVQDMDHENMFWYRQDPGLGLRLIYFSYDVKMKEKGDIPEGYSVSREKKERFSLILESASTNQTSMYLCASSIQPTMEAFFGQGTRLTVV.

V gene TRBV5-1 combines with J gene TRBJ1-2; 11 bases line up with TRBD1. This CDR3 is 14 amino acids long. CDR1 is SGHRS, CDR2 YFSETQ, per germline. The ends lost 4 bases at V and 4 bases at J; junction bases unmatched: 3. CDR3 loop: CASSAGTGGYGYTF. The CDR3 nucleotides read TGCGCCAGCAGCGCAGGGACAGGGGGCTATGGCTACACCTTC. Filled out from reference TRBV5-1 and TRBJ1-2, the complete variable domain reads KAGVTQTPRYLIKTRGQQVTLSCSPISGHRSVSWYQQTPGQGLQFLFEYFSETQRNKGNFPGRFSGRQFSNSRSEMNVSTLELGDSALYLCASSAGTGGYGYTFGSGTRLTVV.

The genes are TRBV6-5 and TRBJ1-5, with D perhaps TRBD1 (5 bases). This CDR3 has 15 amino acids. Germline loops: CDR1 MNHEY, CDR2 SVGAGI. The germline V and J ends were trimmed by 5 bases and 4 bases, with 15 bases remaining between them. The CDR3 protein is CASSLASDTNQPQHF. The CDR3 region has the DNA TGTGCCAGCAGTCTCGCCTCGGACACAAATCAGCCCCAGCATTTT.

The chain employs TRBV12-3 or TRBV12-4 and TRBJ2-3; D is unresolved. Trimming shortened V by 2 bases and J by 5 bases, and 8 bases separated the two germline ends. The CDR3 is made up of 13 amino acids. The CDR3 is CASSLTEIDTQYF. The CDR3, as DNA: TGTGCCAGCAGTTTAACCGAGATAGATACGCAGTATTTT.

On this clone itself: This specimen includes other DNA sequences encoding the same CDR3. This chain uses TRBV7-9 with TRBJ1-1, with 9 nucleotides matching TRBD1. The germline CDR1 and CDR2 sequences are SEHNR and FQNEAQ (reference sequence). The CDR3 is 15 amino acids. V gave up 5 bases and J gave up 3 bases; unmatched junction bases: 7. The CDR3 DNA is TGTGCCAGCAGCCTCCGGACAGGGGCCTACACTGAAGCTTTCTTT. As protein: CASSLRTGAYTEAFF. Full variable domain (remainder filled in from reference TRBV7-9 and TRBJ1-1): DTGVSQNPRHKITKRGQNVTFRCDPISEHNRLYWYRQTLGQGPEFLTYFQNEAQLEKSRLLSDRFSAERPKGSFSTLEIQRTEQGDSAMYLCASSLRTGAYTEAFFGQGTRLTVV.

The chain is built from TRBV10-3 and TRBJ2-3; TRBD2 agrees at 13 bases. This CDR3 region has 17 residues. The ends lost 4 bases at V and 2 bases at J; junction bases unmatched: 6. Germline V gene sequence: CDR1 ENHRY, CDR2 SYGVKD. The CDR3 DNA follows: TGTGCCATCAGTGGGGGACTAGCGGGACATTTCACAGATACGCAGTATTTT. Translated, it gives CAISGGLAGHFTDTQYF.

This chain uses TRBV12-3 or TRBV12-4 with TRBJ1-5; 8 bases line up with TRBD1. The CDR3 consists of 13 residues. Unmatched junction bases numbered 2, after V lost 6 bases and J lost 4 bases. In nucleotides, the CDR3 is TGTGCCAGCAGACAGGGGGAGAATCAGCCCCAGCATTTT. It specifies CASRQGENQPQHF.

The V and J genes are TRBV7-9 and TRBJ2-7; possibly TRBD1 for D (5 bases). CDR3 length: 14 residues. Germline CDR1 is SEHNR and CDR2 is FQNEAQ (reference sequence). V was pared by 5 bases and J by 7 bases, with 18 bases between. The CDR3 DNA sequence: TGTGCCAGCAGCCAAGGGGCCTCGAAGGGGGAGCAGTACTTC. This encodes CASSQGASKGEQYF.

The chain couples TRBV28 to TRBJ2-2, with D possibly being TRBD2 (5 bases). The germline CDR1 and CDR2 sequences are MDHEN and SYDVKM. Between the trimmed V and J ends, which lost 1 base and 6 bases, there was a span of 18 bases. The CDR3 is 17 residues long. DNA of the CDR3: TGTGCCAGCAGTTTATTAGGACGTATATCCGGGGCCGGGGAGCTGTTTTTT. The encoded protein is CASSLLGRISGAGELFF.

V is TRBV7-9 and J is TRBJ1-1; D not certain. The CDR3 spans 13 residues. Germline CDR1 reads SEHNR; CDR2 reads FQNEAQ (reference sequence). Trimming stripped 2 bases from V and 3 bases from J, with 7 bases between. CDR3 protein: CASSLPSYTEAFF. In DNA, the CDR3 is TGTGCCAGCAGCTTACCCAGTTACACTGAAGCTTTCTTT.

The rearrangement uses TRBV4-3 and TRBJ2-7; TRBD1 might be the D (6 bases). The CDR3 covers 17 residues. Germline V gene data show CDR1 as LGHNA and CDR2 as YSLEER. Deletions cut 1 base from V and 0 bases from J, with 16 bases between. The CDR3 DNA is TGCGCCAGCAGCCAAGGTTATTCTCCGGACAGCTCCTACGAGCAGTACTTC. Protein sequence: CASSQGYSPDSSYEQYF.

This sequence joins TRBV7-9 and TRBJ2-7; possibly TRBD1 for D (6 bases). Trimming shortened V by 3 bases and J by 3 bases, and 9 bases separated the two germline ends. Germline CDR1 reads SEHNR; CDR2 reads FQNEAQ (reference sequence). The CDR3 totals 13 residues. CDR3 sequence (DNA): TGTGCCAGCAGCTTGCAGGGGAACTACGAGCAGTACTTC. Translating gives CASSLQGNYEQYF.

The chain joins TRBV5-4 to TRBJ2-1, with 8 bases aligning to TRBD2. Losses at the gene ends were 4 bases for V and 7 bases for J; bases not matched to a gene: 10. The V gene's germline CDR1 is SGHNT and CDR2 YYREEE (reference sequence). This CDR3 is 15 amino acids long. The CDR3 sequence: CASSATSEFTNEQFF. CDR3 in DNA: TGTGCCAGCAGCGCGACTAGCGAGTTTACAAATGAGCAGTTCTTC.

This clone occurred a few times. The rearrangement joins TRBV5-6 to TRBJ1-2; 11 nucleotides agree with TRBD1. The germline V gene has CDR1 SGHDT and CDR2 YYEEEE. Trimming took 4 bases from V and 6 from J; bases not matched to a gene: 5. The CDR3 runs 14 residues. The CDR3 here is CASSPGTGGNGYTF. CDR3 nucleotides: TGTGCCAGCAGCCCCGGGACAGGGGGGAATGGCTACACCTTC. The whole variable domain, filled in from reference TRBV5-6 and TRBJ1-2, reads DAGVTQSPTHLIKTRGQQVTLRCSPKSGHDTVSWYQQALGQGPQFIFQYYEEEERQRGNFPDRFSGHQFPNYSSELNVNALLLGDSALYLCASSPGTGGNGYTFGSGTRLTVV.

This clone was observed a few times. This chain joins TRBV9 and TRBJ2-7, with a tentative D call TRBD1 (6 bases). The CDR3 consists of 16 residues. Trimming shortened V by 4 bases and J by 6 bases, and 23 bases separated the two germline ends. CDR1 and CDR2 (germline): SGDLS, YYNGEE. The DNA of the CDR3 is TGTGCCAGCAGCCCTCACATCGGTACAGGGAGTAGCGAGCAGTACTTC. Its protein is CASSPHIGTGSSEQYF.

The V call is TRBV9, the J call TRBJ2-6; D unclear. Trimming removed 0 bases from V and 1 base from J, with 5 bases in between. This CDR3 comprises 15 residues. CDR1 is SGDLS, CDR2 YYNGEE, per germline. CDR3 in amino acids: CASSVVSSGANVLTF. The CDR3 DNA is TGTGCCAGCAGCGTAGTCTCTTCTGGGGCCAACGTCCTGACTTTC.

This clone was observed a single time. CDR3 loop: CASSPGPISYNEQFF. CDR3 DNA: TGTGCCAGCAGCCCAGGGCCAATCTCCTACAATGAGCAGTTCTTC. The chain links TRBV9 to TRBJ2-1, with TRBD1 as a possible D gene (5 bases). Trimming stripped 4 bases from V and 0 bases from J, with 11 bases between. The CDR3 runs 15 residues. Per the germline V gene, CDR1 is SGDLS and CDR2 is YYNGEE.

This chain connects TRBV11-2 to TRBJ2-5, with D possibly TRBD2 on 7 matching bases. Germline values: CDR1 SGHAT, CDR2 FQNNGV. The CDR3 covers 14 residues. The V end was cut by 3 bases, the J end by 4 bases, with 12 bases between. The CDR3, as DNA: TGTGCCAGCAGCTTGCCCGGGGGGCCAGAGACCCAGTACTTC. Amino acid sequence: CASSLPGGPETQYF.

In DNA, the CDR3 is TGTGCCAGCAGCTTGGTGACAGGGGGCGGAAACACCATATATTTT. This codes for CASSLVTGGGNTIYF. The chain uses TRBV7-2 and TRBJ1-3, with 10 bases aligning to TRBD1. The J segment lost 4 bases and the V segment lost 3 bases, leaving 3 bases of the junction unmatched. CDR1 and CDR2 (germline): SGHTA, FQGNSA. The CDR3 extends over 15 amino acids. The full variable domain, rest sourced from reference TRBV7-2 and TRBJ1-3, is GAGVSQSPSNKVTEKGKDVELRCDPISGHTALYWYRQSLGQGLEFLIYFQGNSAPDKSGLPSDRFSAERTGGSVSTLTIQRTQQEDSAVYLCASSLVTGGGNTIYFGEGSWLTVV.

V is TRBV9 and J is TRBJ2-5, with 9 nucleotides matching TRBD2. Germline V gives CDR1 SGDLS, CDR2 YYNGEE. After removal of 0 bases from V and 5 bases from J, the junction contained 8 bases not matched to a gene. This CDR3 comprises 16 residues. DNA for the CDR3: TGTGCCAGCAGCGTAGCGAGGAGCGGGAGGAGGGAGACCCAGTACTTC. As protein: CASSVARSGRRETQYF. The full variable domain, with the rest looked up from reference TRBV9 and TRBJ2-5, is DSGVTQTPKHLITATGQRVTLRCSPRSGDLSVYWYQQSLDQGLQFLIQYYNGEERAKGNILERFSAQQFPDLHSELNLSSLELGDSALYFCASSVARSGRRETQYFGPGTRLLVL.

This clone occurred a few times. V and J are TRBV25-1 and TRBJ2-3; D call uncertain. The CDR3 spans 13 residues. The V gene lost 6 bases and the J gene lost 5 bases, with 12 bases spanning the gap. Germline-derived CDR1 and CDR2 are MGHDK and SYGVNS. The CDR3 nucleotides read TGTGCCAGCAGCCGTGAAATAGTAGATACGCAGTATTTT. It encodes CASSREIVDTQYF.

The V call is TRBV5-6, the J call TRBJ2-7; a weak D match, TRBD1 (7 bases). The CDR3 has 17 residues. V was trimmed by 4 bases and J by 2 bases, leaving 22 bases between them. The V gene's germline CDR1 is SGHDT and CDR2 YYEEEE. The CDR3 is CASSRGGLRDRTYEQYF. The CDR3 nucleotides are TGTGCCAGCAGCCGGGGAGGTCTCAGGGACAGAACCTACGAGCAGTACTTC.

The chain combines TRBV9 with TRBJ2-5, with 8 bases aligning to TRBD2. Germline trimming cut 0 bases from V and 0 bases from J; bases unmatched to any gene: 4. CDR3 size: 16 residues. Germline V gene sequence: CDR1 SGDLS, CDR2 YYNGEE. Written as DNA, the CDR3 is TGTGCCAGCAGCGTAGGCGCGGGGGGTGACCAAGAGACCCAGTACTTC. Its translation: CASSVGAGGDQETQYF.

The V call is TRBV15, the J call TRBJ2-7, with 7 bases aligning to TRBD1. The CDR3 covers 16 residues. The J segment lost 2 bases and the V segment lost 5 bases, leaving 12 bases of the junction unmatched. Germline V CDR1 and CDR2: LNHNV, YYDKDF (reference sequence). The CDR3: CATSQLPRDRTYEQYF. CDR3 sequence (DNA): TGTGCCACCAGCCAACTACCCAGGGACAGAACCTACGAGCAGTACTTC.